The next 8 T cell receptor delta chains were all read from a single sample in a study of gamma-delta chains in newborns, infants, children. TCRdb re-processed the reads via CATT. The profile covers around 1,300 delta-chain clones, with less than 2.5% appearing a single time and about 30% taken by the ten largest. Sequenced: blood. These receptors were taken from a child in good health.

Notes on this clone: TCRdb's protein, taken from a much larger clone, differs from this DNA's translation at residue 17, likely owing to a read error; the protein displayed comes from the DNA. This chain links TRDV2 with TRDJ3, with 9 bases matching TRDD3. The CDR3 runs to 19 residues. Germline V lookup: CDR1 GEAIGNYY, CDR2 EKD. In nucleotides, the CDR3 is TGTGCCTGTGACTGTACTGGGGGACGAAGCTCCTGGGACACCCGACAGACGTTTTTC. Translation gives CACDCTGGRSSWDTRQTFF.

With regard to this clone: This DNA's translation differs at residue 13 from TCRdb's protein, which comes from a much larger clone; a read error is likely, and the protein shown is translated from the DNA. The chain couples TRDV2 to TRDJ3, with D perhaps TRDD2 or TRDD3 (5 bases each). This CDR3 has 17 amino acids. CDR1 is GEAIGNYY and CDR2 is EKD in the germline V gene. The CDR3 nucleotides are TGTGCCTGTGTTAGGGGGGCCTACTCCTGGGACACCCAACAGATGTTTTTC. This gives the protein CACVRGAYSWDTQQMFF.

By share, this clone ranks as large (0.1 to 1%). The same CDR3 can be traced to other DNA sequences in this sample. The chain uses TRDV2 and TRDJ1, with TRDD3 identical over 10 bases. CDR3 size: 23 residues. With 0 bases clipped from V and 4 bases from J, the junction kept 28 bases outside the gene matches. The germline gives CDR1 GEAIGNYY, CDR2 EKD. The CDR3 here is CACDTVVGLRELGDSPGGDKLIF. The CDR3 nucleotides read TGTGCCTGTGACACCGTTGTAGGGCTAAGAGAACTGGGGGATTCCCCTGGAGGCGATAAACTCATCTTT.

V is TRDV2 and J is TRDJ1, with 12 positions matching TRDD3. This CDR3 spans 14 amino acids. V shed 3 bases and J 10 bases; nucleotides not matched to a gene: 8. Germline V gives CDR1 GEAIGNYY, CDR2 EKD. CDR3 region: CACDPLLGDTGLIF. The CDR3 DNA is TGTGCCTGTGACCCCCTACTGGGGGATACCGGACTCATCTTT.

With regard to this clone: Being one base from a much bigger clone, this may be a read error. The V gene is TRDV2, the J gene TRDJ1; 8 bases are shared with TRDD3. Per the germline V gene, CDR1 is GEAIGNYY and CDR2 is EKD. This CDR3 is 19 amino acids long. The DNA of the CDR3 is TGTGCCTGTGACACCGCCTACCTGGGGGACCCGAGGTACACCGATAAACCCATCTTT. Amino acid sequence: CACDTAYLGDPRYTDKPIF.

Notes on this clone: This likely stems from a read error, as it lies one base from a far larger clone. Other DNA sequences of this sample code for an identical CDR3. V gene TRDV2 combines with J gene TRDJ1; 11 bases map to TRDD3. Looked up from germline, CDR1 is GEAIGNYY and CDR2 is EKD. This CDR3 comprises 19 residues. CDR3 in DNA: TGTGCCTGTGACCCCGCCTTACTGGGGGATATGAATTACACCGACAAACTCATCTTT. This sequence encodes CACDPALLGDMNYTDKLIF.

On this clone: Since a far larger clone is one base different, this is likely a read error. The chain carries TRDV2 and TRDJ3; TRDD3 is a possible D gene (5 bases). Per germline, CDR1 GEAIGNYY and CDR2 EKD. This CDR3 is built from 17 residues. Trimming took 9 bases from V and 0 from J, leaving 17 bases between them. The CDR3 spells CARVRGAYSWDTRQMFF. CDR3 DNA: TGTGCCCGTGTTAGGGGGGCCTACTCCTGGGACACCCGACAGATGTTTTTC.

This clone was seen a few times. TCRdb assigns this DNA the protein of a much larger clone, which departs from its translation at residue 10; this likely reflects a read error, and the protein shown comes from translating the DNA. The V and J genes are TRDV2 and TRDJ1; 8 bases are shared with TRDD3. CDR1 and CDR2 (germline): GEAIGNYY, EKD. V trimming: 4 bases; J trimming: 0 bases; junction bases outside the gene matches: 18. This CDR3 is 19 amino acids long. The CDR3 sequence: CACDPVLGGAYSNTDKLIF. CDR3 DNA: TGTGCCTGTGATCCCGTACTGGGGGGTGCCTACTCGAACACCGATAAACTCATCTTT.